These 5 T cell receptor beta chains were sequenced from one sample in a study of beta chain features in type 1 diabetes (dated by TCRdb to 2017 to 2018). The library came from the immunoSEQ multiplex PCR assay. The High Capacity cDNA Reverse Transcription Kit was used to reverse transcribe all of the isolated RNA, meaning that expressed TCRB transcripts were what got sequenced. Entries here come from immuneACCESS through TCRdb and include only in-frame sequences with V and J called. Some clones fail to appear in such tables; in the studies checked, an unresolved V gene covers under half of the shortfall, and the cause of the remainder is unknown. This sample comprises 350,000 to 400,000 clones, over 13% of them detected only once. The ten largest make up more than 0.015% of the sample. Sequenced material: naive CD4+ T cells from blood. Sample cell subset or site, as interpreted from the label and publication: true naive CD4+ T cells. These TCRs come from a woman aged 18-30 years in good health.

This clone was seen a few times. The chain combines TRBV4-3 with TRBJ2-3, with TRBD2 matching over 7 bases. The V gene's germline CDR1 is LGHNA and CDR2 YSLEER. V was pared by 6 bases and J by 3 bases, with 12 bases of the junction left unmatched. CDR3 size: 16 residues. The CDR3, as DNA: TGCGCCAGCAGTCACCTAAGCGGGATGGGAACAGATACGCAGTATTTT. This sequence encodes CASSHLSGMGTDTQYF.

J is TRBJ2-7 and V is TRBV6-5; 8 bases match TRBD2. The CDR3 totals 14 residues. Losses at the gene ends were 5 bases for V and 2 bases for J; bases not matched to a gene: 5. CDR1 is MNHEY and CDR2 is SVGAGI in the germline V gene. The CDR3 is CASSGTRRTYEQYF. The CDR3 DNA is TGTGCCAGCAGTGGGACTAGGAGAACCTACGAGCAGTACTTC.

The rearrangement links TRBV30 to TRBJ1-5; D perhaps matches TRBD1 (6 bases). In germline, CDR1 is GTSNPN, CDR2 SVGIG (reference sequence). The CDR3 contains 13 residues. Deletions cut 3 bases from V and 7 bases from J, with 13 bases between. The CDR3 loop is CAWSGGQGQPQHF. As DNA, the CDR3 is TGTGCCTGGAGCGGGGGGCAAGGCCAGCCCCAGCATTTT. Full variable domain (rest looked up from reference TRBV30 and TRBJ1-5): SQTIHQWPATLVQPVGSPLSLECTVEGTSNPNLYWYRQAAGRGLQLLFYSVGIGQISSEVPQNLSASRPQDRQFILSSKKLLLSDSGFYLCAWSGGQGQPQHFGDGTRLSIL.

The rearrangement links TRBV4-3 to TRBJ1-1; the D is unclear. Trimming pared 5 bases from V and 4 bases from J, leaving 8 bases between. The germline V gene encodes CDR1 LGHNA and CDR2 YSLEER. The CDR3 consists of 12 residues. DNA for the CDR3: TGCGCCAGCAGCGCGGAGGGCACTGAAGCTTTCTTT. Translation: CASSAEGTEAFF.

This clone appeared a few times. J is TRBJ1-1 and V is TRBV28; 7 bases match TRBD1. The CDR3 is made up of 14 amino acids. V dropped 11 bases and J dropped 3; count of bases not matched to a gene: 12. Germline V lookup: CDR1 MDHEN, CDR2 SYDVKM. The CDR3 loop is CALQPRGLDTEAFF. The CDR3 coding sequence is TGTGCCCTACAACCCAGGGGGTTGGACACTGAAGCTTTCTTT.